These 25 T cell receptor beta chains originate from one sample sequenced in a study of human T cells and chemical hapten exposure. TCRdb re-called the RACE reads through MiXCR, storing one row per CDR3 protein. The repertoire includes approximately 50,000 distinct CDR3 sequences, approximately 9.5% of them detected once, and 8.5% to 10% sits in the top ten. Sample time point: pre-sensitization, week 0. Treatment specified: therapeutic diphenylcyclopropenone sensitization with weekly scalp DPC. It was unfractionated whole blood from which total RNA was extracted. The source material was whole blood, sampled in connection with sensitization to the hapten diphenylcyclopropenone (DPC). The receptors come from a woman under 40 with alopecia areata. Some clones in this sample may be carry-over from other donors' samples.

This clonotype was seen more than once but under ten times. V gene TRBV10-2 combines with J gene TRBJ2-6; 11 bases fit TRBD1. In germline, CDR1 is WSHSY, CDR2 SAAADI. This CDR3 has 16 residues. V shed 6 bases, J shed 4 bases, and the junction held 5 bases outside the gene matches. The CDR3 sequence: CASRGQGARGANVLTF. As DNA, the CDR3 is TGCGCCAGCAGAGGACAGGGGGCGCGGGGGGCCAACGTCCTGACTTTC.

This clonotype was observed a few times. CDR3 nucleotides: TGTGCCAGCAGCTTAGATTTAAATCAGCCCCAGCATTTT. Translation: CASSLDLNQPQHF. The chain couples TRBV7-2 to TRBJ1-5; D remains ambiguous. The germline CDR1 and CDR2 sequences are SGHTA and FQGNSA. V was pared by 1 base and J by 4 bases, with 5 bases between. CDR3 length: 13 residues.

This clonotype was found many times. The V call is TRBV28, the J call TRBJ2-2; no clear D gene. Germline loops: CDR1 MDHEN, CDR2 SYDVKM. CDR3 length: 16 amino acids. The V end was cut by 3 bases, the J end by 3 bases, with 14 bases between. DNA of the CDR3: TGTGCCAGCAGTTTGGAGTTTGTGGTCTACACCGGGGAGCTGTTTTTT. It encodes CASSLEFVVYTGELFF.

In this sample, this clonotype turned up a few times. This sequence joins TRBV20-1 and TRBJ1-6, with a weak D call TRBD1 (5 bases). The germline V and J ends were trimmed by 5 bases and 4 bases, with 27 bases remaining between them. This CDR3 has 19 amino acids. From germline, CDR1 is DFQATT and CDR2 SNEGSKA (reference sequence). CDR3: CSAAVEGADLVVYNSPLHF. As DNA, the CDR3 is TGCAGTGCTGCGGTGGAAGGGGCGGACCTGGTGGTTTATAATTCACCCCTCCACTTT.

The gene calls are TRBV1 and TRBJ1-3. TRBV1 is deemed a pseudogene. This CDR3 is built from 18 residues. The CDR3 loop is CTSSQVKGRGVSGNTIYF. Written as DNA, the CDR3 is TGCACCAGCAGCCAAGTTAAGGGGAGGGGAGTCTCTGGAAACACCATATATTTT.

The rearrangement joins TRBV5-4 to TRBJ1-2; perhaps TRBD1 as D (5 bases). The germline CDR1 and CDR2 sequences are SGHNT and YYREEE (reference sequence). Trimming stripped 0 bases from V and 10 bases from J, with 13 bases between. The CDR3 contains 13 residues. The CDR3 loop is CASSLGGAGDYTF. CDR3 bases: TGTGCCAGCAGCTTGGGAGGGGCTGGAGACTACACCTTC.

This clonotype was seen a few times. The chain joins TRBV20-1 to TRBJ1-6, with no clear D. Looked up from germline, CDR1 is DFQATT and CDR2 is SNEGSKA (reference sequence). This CDR3 contains 14 residues. Trimming took 5 bases from V and 4 from J, leaving 12 bases between them. In DNA form, the CDR3 reads TGCAGTGCTCCCGGACGAAATTATAATTCACCCCTCCACTTT. It translates to CSAPGRNYNSPLHF.

This clonotype was seen only a few times. CDR3 region: CASSDYRGDSPLHF. The DNA of the CDR3 is TGTGCCAGCAGTGATTACAGGGGCGACTCACCCCTCCACTTT. This sequence joins TRBV2 and TRBJ1-6; 7 bases align to TRBD1. Unmatched junction bases numbered 6, after V lost 3 bases and J lost 10 bases. Germline V gene data show CDR1 as SNHLY and CDR2 as FYNNEI. The CDR3 sequence is 14 residues long.

There are a few counts of this clonotype. The V gene is TRBV12-3 or TRBV12-4, the J gene TRBJ2-3; no reliable D call. V was shortened by 6 bases and J by 7 bases, with 8 bases between the two germline ends. The CDR3 is 11 residues long. In DNA form, the CDR3 reads TGTGCCAGCAGCCTGCAGAATACGCAGTATTTT. Amino acids: CASSLQNTQYF.

V usage is TRBV4-3 and J usage is TRBJ2-6; D not resolved. The CDR3 length is 16 residues. Trimming took 0 bases from V and 0 from J, leaving 6 bases between them. Germline CDR1 is LGHNA and CDR2 is YSLEER. CDR3 nucleotides: TGCGCCAGCAGCCAAGACCCAACCTCTGGGGCCAACGTCCTGACTTTC. Residues: CASSQDPTSGANVLTF.

This clonotype was counted between two and nine times. The rearrangement links TRBV6-5 to TRBJ2-3, with D perhaps matching TRBD1 or TRBD2 (5 bases each). Trimming stripped 6 bases from V and 3 bases from J, with 13 bases between. Germline V gene sequence: CDR1 MNHEY, CDR2 SVGAGI. The CDR3 is 14 residues long. The CDR3 DNA is TGTGCCAGCAGCCCAGACTGGGGGACAGATACGCAGTATTTT. Translated: CASSPDWGTDTQYF.

This clonotype was seen ten or more times. V gene TRBV20-1 combines with J gene TRBJ2-3, with D hard to call. This CDR3 has 11 residues. Looked up from germline, CDR1 is DFQATT and CDR2 is SNEGSKA (reference sequence). V lost 2 bases to trimming and J lost 5 bases, with 5 bases between them. The CDR3: CSARTGDTQYF. CDR3 sequence (DNA): TGCAGTGCTAGAACCGGAGATACGCAGTATTTT.

This clonotype was detected ten times or more. This chain uses TRBV28 with TRBJ1-4, with D possibly being TRBD1 (5 bases). The V end was cut by 5 bases, the J end by 10 bases, with 17 bases between. This CDR3 is built from 14 residues. Germline-derived CDR1 and CDR2 are MDHEN and SYDVKM. This chain's CDR3 is CASSPGGVRGKLFF. The CDR3 nucleotides read TGTGCCAGCAGTCCCGGGGGAGTTCGAGGAAAACTGTTTTTT.

This clonotype was detected many times. CDR3 residues: CSALGGGAVYEQYF. CDR3 coding DNA: TGCAGTGCGTTGGGCGGGGGGGCTGTTTACGAGCAGTACTTC. V and J are TRBV20-1 and TRBJ2-7; 9 bases fit TRBD2. The CDR3 runs to 14 residues. From germline, CDR1 is DFQATT and CDR2 SNEGSKA (reference sequence). V shed 6 bases, J shed 4 bases, and the junction held 10 bases outside the gene matches.

The chain uses TRBV11-2 and TRBJ2-3; D is uncertain. This CDR3 region has 16 residues. The V gene lost 2 bases and the J gene lost 6 bases, with 18 bases spanning the gap. Per the germline V gene, CDR1 is SGHAT and CDR2 is FQNNGV. The CDR3 DNA sequence: TGTGCCAGCAGCTTAATGGGCCGGTCTCAAGTGGATACGCAGTATTTT. Its protein product is CASSLMGRSQVDTQYF.

The CDR3 is CASSLGPSGLLNTGELFF. CDR3 sequence (DNA): TGTGCCAGCAGCTTAGGTCCCTCCGGACTCCTTAACACCGGGGAGCTGTTTTTT. J is TRBJ2-2 and V is TRBV7-2, with a weak D call TRBD2 (5 bases). The length of the CDR3 is 18 residues. The germline gives CDR1 SGHTA, CDR2 FQGNSA. With 1 base removed from V and 2 bases from J, the gap between germline ends came to 17 bases.

The chain has TRBV2 and TRBJ1-1; tentative D call: TRBD1 (5 bases). Germline lookup yields CDR1 SNHLY and CDR2 FYNNEI. The CDR3 totals 14 residues. Trimming cost V 11 bases and J 4 bases, with 20 bases left between them. The CDR3 coding sequence is TGTGCCGGGCAGATATCGGGGCGGGGCACTGAAGCTTTCTTT. It specifies CAGQISGRGTEAFF.

This clonotype was seen repeatedly, ten times or more. This chain links TRBV7-2 with TRBJ2-3; no clear D. Germline-derived CDR1 and CDR2 are SGHTA and FQGNSA. The CDR3 has 13 residues. Trimming shortened V by 5 bases and J by 9 bases, and 15 bases separated the two germline ends. The CDR3 coding sequence is TGTGCCAGCAGCCCAGGACCGGGTGACACGCAGTATTTT. This translates into CASSPGPGDTQYF.

This clonotype was found a few times. The chain uses TRBV15 and TRBJ1-2; possible D gene TRBD1, 5 bases. Between the trimmed V and J ends, which lost 0 bases and 4 bases, there was a span of 12 bases. This CDR3 contains 15 residues. CDR1 and CDR2 (germline): LNHNV, YYDKDF (reference sequence). Here the CDR3 reads CATSRDSGRAYGYTF. The CDR3, as DNA: TGTGCCACCAGCAGAGATTCGGGCAGGGCCTATGGCTACACCTTC.

Many counts were recorded for this clonotype. This chain links TRBV29-1 with TRBJ2-5, with 9 bases lining up with TRBD1. The CDR3 totals 14 residues. Germline assignment: CDR1 SQVTM and CDR2 ANQGSEA. Trimming cost V 6 bases and J 5 bases; bases outside gene matches: 10. CDR3 in DNA: TGCAGCGTCAAAACAACAGGGGGCGGGGAGACCCAGTACTTC. Protein product: CSVKTTGGGETQYF.

This clonotype has at least ten counts. The CDR3 is CASSPGTGWNTEAFF. The CDR3 DNA sequence: TGTGCCAGCAGTCCCGGGACAGGGTGGAACACTGAAGCTTTCTTT. V and J are TRBV6-5 and TRBJ1-1; 9 bases fit TRBD1. CDR1 and CDR2 (germline): MNHEY, SVGAGI. Trimming took 5 bases from V and 1 from J; bases not matched to a gene: 5. This CDR3 has 15 residues.

This clonotype was recorded a few times. The chain uses TRBV7-9 and TRBJ2-3, with 9 bases aligning to TRBD2. Germline CDR1 is SEHNR and CDR2 is FQNEAQ (reference sequence). V dropped 4 bases and J dropped 5; count of bases not matched to a gene: 7. The CDR3 is 15 amino acids. CDR3 amino acids: CASSSPVREGDTQYF. The CDR3 nucleotides are TGTGCCAGCAGCTCCCCGGTGCGGGAGGGAGATACGCAGTATTTT.

There are many counts of this clonotype. The genes are TRBV20-1 and TRBJ1-2; D not resolved. V dropped 1 base and J dropped 4 bases, with 7 bases sitting between them. Germline values: CDR1 DFQATT, CDR2 SNEGSKA (reference sequence). This CDR3 has 12 residues. The CDR3 sequence: CSARVQRYGYTF. CDR3 coding DNA: TGCAGTGCTAGAGTACAGCGCTATGGCTACACCTTC.

The CDR3 spells CASSSKGSQPYEQYF. CDR3 nucleotide sequence: TGTGCCAGCAGCTCCAAGGGGTCCCAACCCTACGAGCAGTACTTC. The chain recombines TRBV13 with TRBJ2-7; weak D call: TRBD1 (5 bases). Looked up from germline, CDR1 is PRHDT and CDR2 is FYEKMQ (reference sequence). The CDR3 has 15 amino acids. The V end lost 4 bases, the J end lost 2 bases, and 15 bases lay between the germline ends.

V and J are TRBV5-4 and TRBJ2-5; 10 bases fit TRBD2. With V trimmed by 3 bases and J by 2 bases, 4 bases remained unmatched. CDR3 length equals 15 residues. Germline V gene lookup returns CDR1 SGHNT and CDR2 YYREEE (reference sequence). The CDR3: CASSWRTSGQETQYF. CDR3 nucleotides: TGTGCCAGCAGCTGGCGGACTAGCGGACAAGAGACCCAGTACTTC.